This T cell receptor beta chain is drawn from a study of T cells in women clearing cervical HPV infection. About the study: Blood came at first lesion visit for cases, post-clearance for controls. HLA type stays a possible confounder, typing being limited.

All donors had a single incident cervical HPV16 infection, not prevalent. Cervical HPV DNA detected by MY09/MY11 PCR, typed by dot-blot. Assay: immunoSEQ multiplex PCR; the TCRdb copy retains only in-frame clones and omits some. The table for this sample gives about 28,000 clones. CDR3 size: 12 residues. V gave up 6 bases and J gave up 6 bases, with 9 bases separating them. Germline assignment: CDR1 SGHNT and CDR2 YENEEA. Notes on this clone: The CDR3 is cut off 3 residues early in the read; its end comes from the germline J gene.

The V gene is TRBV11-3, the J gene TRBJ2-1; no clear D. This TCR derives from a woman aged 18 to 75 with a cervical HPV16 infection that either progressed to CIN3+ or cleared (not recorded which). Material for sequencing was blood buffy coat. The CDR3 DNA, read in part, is TGTGCCAGCAGTCGTAGTGGCAATGAG. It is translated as CASSRSGNE. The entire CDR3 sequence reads CASSRSGNEQFF.